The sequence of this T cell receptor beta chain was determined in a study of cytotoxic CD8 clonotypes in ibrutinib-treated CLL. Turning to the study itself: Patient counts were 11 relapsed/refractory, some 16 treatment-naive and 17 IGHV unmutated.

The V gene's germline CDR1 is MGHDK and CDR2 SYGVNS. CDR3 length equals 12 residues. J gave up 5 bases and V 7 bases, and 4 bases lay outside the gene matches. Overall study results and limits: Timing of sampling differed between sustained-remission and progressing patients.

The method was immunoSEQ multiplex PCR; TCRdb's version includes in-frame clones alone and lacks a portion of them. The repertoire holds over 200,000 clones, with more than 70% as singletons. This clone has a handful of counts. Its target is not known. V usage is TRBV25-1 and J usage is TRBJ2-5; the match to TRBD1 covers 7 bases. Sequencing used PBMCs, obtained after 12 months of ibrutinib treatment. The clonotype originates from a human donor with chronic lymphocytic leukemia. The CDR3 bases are TGTGCCAGCAAGGGACAGATGGAGACCCAGTACTTC. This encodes CASKGQMETQYF.